This T cell receptor beta chain originates from a study of blood T cells in healthy people across ages. Broader study findings: Estimated diversity that came from one million T cells was considered an underestimate.

Germline CDR1 LGHNA, CDR2 YSLEER. The CDR3 runs to 16 residues. Trimming took 0 bases from V and 0 from J, leaving 12 bases between them. Through a sample-barcoded 5' primer and a J-beta primer mix, a second PCR was run for roughly 6 to 12 cycles. TCRdb re-called the 5' RACE reads through MiXCR, storing one row per CDR3 protein. The sample yields around 870,000 distinct CDR3 sequences, 29% seen once. The authors extracted at least 5.5 micrograms of total RNA per sample. This clonotype showed up just a few times. Its specificity is not known. The J gene is TRBJ2-7, the V gene TRBV4-3, with D perhaps TRBD2 (5 bases). Sequenced input: blood. The receptor was derived from an elderly woman in good health. The CDR3: CASSQDRTPGSYEQYF. The CDR3 DNA sequence: TGCGCCAGCAGCCAAGATCGGACTCCGGGCTCCTACGAGCAGTACTTC.